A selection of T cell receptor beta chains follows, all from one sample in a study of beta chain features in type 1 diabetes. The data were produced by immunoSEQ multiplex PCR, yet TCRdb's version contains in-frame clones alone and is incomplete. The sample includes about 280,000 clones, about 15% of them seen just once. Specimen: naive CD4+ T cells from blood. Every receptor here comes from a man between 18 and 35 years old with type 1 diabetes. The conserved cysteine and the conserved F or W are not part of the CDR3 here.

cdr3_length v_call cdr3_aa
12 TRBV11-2 ASSSPGLRAEQF
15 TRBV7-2 ASSLVVSGRAGETQY
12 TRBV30 AWSGSQGAYEQY
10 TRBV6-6 ASKRGRDEQY
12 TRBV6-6 ASSWTSGYNEQF
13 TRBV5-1 ASSLWIEADNEQF
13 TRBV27 ASSFAGRGIHGYT
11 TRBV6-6 ASSRRGNTEAF
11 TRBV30 AWSVSGIYEQY
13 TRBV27 ASSSEGILTDTQY
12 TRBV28 ASSPRGQGYEQY
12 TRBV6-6 ASSPIISGQPQH
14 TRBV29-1 SALRTGEGAYNEQF
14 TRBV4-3 ASSQEGTGETYEQY
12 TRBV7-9 ASIREEGDYGYT
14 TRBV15 ATSRDKLGDRTEAF
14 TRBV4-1 ASSQVAGGAQETQY
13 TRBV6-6 ASSYWTSGGYEQY
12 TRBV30 AWSAPGDNQPQH
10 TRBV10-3 AIGQANEKLF
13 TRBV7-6 ASSLVGQGYNEQF
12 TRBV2 ASRKQGRGTEAF
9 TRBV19 ASSSAETQY
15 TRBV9 ASSLRGTGKNTGELF
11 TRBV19 ASSPGQIYEQY
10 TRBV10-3 AISATSYEQY
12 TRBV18 ASSADRSSYEQY
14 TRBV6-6 ASSFSLAGGRNEQF
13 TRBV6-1 ASSRGDGPTDTQY
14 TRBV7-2 ASSLGAGSGANVLT
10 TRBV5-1 ASSLTGTEAF
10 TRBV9 ASSGGGETQY
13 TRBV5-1 ASPQSPMLKNIQY
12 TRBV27 ASSATGVFHEQY
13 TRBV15 ATSRDAGTYNEQF
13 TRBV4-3 ASSQRPGQQETQY
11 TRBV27 ASSTRGIYGYT
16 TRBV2 ASTGEVKLESPTDTQY
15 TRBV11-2 ASSPRLVGTSTDTQY
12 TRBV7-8 ASSPGGQRETQY
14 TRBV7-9 ASSLGAYRKVDEQY
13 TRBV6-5 ASSSRTGGNQPQH
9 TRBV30 AWSADRLIY
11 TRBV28 ASIVGGYTEAF
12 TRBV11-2 ASSLGRGQGRQH
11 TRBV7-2 ASSLGQGYGYT
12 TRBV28 ASSAPGSPSEQY